This is a list of T cell receptor beta chains from one sample in a study of cytomegalovirus exposure and HLA in healthy donors. Assay: immunoSEQ multiplex PCR; the TCRdb copy retains only in-frame clones and omits some. In all, the sample yields roughly 120,000 clones. Sequencing was done on a sample of PBMCs. These receptors came from a man under 40 in good health and CMV-seronegative. Both conserved end residues are part of each CDR3. Fields, in order: V gene, CDR3 protein.

>TRBV6-5
CASSFGLGMSYEQYF
>TRBV7-8
CASSLMGLVSDTQYF
>TRBV7-9
CAVGNEQFF
>TRBV5-1
CASSLGTGGDYNEQFF
>TRBV4-1
CASSHRPLAGGGETQYF
>TRBV7-9
CASRGEGFYMNTEAFF
>TRBV7-2
CASMMGAWRNEQYF
>TRBV11-2
CASRRIGQANSPLHF
>TRBV18
CASSPGQGTNEQYF
>TRBV19
CASSQDRRGNQPQHF
>TRBV7-3
CASSPRRGNEQFF
>TRBV7-9
CASAREASSYNEQFF
>TRBV28
CASSSPGTDTQYF
>TRBV28
CASRRTSGEDPDTQYF
>TRBV29-1
CSVDGYEGDDYTDTQYF
>TRBV2
CASRAGQVIDEAFF
>TRBV19
CATRQGSSYNEQFF
>TRBV27
CASSPYLSTDTQYF
>TRBV7-2
CASSSFPLSADTQYF
>TRBV6-5
CASSYGLEGTYEQYF
>TRBV4-3
CASSHTGDAIYF
>TRBV30
CAWSVGGVLGGYGYTF
>TRBV28
CASRTAGGRNTEAFF
>TRBV29-1
CSVGLAGAGELFF
>TRBV2
CASSGYTPEETQYF
>TRBV28
CASSPDDWTEAFF
>TRBV9
CASSAVTGFTEAFF
>TRBV28
CASSFGVVIGLGVNTEAFF
>TRBV5-1
CASSLAATGGSEQYF
>TRBV28
CASSLKADSRGGEQFF
>TRBV4-2
CASSQELAGYYEQYF
>TRBV7-9
CASSPPVASGSGNTGELFF
>TRBV6-4
CASSDTAETYNEQFF
>TRBV5-1
CASSRESDGYTF
>TRBV4-2
CASSQDPGGTSGALSTDTQYF
>TRBV27
CASSLSGTGYQPQHF
>TRBV20-1
CSASVNYGYTF
>TRBV5-6
CAPAGNPRKGKNTGELFF
>TRBV6-6
CAILSGNTIYF
>TRBV30
CAWTKTQNTEAFF
>TRBV30
CAWRKLGTARDTICF
>TRBV29-1
CSVVVAGKWEKLFF
>TRBV7-2
CASSLSRDRGYEQYF
>TRBV6-1
CASRRTGTLETQYF